The T cell receptor beta chain described here comes from a study of Graves' ophthalmopathy and Graves' hyperthyroidism. For repertoire sequencing, the TCR beta CDR3 regions were amplified from RNA transcripts. A first-round RT-PCR used HTBI primers, followed by a second-round multiplex PCR. TCRdb re-analysed the multiplex PCR reads in MiXCR, keeping a single row per CDR3 protein. In the table there are around 660,000 distinct CDR3 sequences, roughly 41% of which are singletons. Germline V CDR1 and CDR2: SGHDT, YYEEEE. The CDR3 is made up of 16 amino acids. V was cut by 2 bases and J by 1 base, with 15 bases left in between. This clonotype was counted ten times or more.

The gene calls are TRBV5-6 and TRBJ1-1; D not certain. This clonotype originated in an adult man with Graves' ophthalmopathy. Sequences were obtained from peripheral blood. Here the CDR3 DNA reads TGTGCCAGCAGCTTAATTCCCCGACGGGGGAACACTGAAGCTTTCTTT. Its translation: CASSLIPRRGNTEAFF.